This TCR beta chain was recovered during a study of tumor-infiltrating T cells and Merkel cell polyomavirus. Study-wide background: The T cells studied were CD8+ and recognized the Merkel cell polyomavirus KLL epitope.

About this clone: Its antigen is currently unknown.

Data came from immunoSEQ multiplex PCR; TCRdb stores just in-frame clones and leaves some out. The sample consists of more than 20,000 clones, about 90% of them appearing once. Whole-study findings and limits: KLL-specific TRB repertoires were diverse and largely private.

Robust Merkel cell polyomavirus Large T antigen positivity by immunohistochemistry was seen in all patients' tumors. Germline assignment: CDR1 SGDLS and CDR2 YYNGEE. This CDR3 comprises 14 residues. Deletions cut 0 bases from V and 6 bases from J, with 10 bases between. This receptor was taken from a man aged 50 to 60 with Merkel cell carcinoma. This chain joins TRBV9 and TRBJ2-1; the D gene is possibly TRBD2 (6 bases). The sequenced sample consisted of lymph node tissue. CDR3 sequence: CASSVGTSSNEQFF. The CDR3 region has the DNA TGTGCCAGCAGCGTAGGAACTAGCAGCAATGAGCAGTTCTTC.